The T cell receptor (beta chain) under discussion was sequenced for a study of T cells in Graves' hyperthyroidism and ophthalmopathy. For the study at large: Peripheral blood draws took place at initial diagnosis, ahead of any treatment.

V gave up 6 bases and J gave up 3 bases; unmatched junction bases: 7. There are 15 residues in the CDR3. It was RNA transcripts that yielded the amplified TCR beta CDR3 regions. HTBI primers were employed in a first-round RT-PCR of the TCR CDR3. TCRdb re-called the multiplex PCR reads with MiXCR, one entry per CDR3 protein. Here the sample spans 500,000 to 600,000 distinct CDR3 sequences, about 20% being singletons. For this clonotype: Its antigen is still unknown.

General study findings and limits: Ophthalmopathy, as predicted by the model, came a median approximately 6.5 months after the prediction. Separation of ophthalmopathy from stable hyperthyroidism was achieved by a 13 V-J model. Blood also showed most of the thyroid clonotypes that were expanded above 0.001.

This chain connects TRBV12-3 or TRBV12-4 to TRBJ2-3; TRBD2 matches at 9 bases. The sequence derives from a man aged 40-55 years with Graves' ophthalmopathy. The specimen sequenced was blood. Written as DNA, the CDR3 is TGTGCCAGCAGAGGTGGTAGCGGGAGAACAGATACGCAGTATTTT. Translated: CASRGGSGRTDTQYF.